The 14 T cell receptor beta chains in this list originate from one sample, sequenced in a study of T cell repertoires in cytomegalovirus infection. No cognate antigen is known for these TCRs. Via MiXCR, TCRdb re-called the reads, giving one row per CDR3 protein. The profile shows tens of thousands of distinct CDR3 sequences, around 34% of them singletons. Input material: PBMCs, sequenced either directly or after in vitro stimulation (not recorded which). These receptors originate from a human donor in good health (CMV status not recorded). Some clones in this sample may be carry-over from other donors' samples.

This chain connects TRBV7-8 to TRBJ2-1; 14 nucleotides agree with TRBD2. The CDR3 is 16 residues long. Looked up from germline, CDR1 is SGHVS and CDR2 is FQNEAQ. Trimming at V came to 5 bases and at J to 10 bases, leaving 10 bases not matched to a gene. In DNA, the CDR3 is TGTGCCAGCAGCGGGGCGGGACTAGCGGGAGTAAGCGAGCAGTTCTTC. Its translation is CASSGAGLAGVSEQFF.

The chain joins TRBV7-2 to TRBJ1-2; no clear D. V was shortened by 3 bases and J by 2 bases, with 10 bases between the two germline ends. Germline V gene sequence: CDR1 SGHTA, CDR2 FQGNSA. CDR3 size: 14 residues. The CDR3 region has the DNA TGTGCCAGCAGCTTTGAGGTTTTCAACTATGGCTACACCTTC. The encoded protein is CASSFEVFNYGYTF. Full variable domain (remainder filled in from reference TRBV7-2 and TRBJ1-2): GAGVSQSPSNKVTEKGKDVELRCDPISGHTALYWYRQSLGQGLEFLIYFQGNSAPDKSGLPSDRFSAERTGGSVSTLTIQRTQQEDSAVYLCASSFEVFNYGYTFGSGTRLTVV.

The chain carries TRBV4-1 and TRBJ1-3; no definite D call. Germline V gene sequence: CDR1 MGHRA, CDR2 YSYEKL. Trimming removed 1 base from V and 2 bases from J, with 9 bases in between. This CDR3 contains 15 residues. For the CDR3, the DNA is TGCGCCAGCAGCCAAGTCGAAGGAGCTGGAAACACCATATATTTT. Protein product: CASSQVEGAGNTIYF.

The rearrangement joins TRBV7-9 to TRBJ2-2; weak D call: TRBD1 (5 bases). The CDR3 runs to 14 residues. The V end was cut by 5 bases, the J end by 1 base, with 8 bases between. Germline V gene data show CDR1 as SEHNR and CDR2 as FQNEAQ (reference sequence). The CDR3 bases are TGTGCCAGCAGCCCTACAGGGAACACCGGGGAGCTGTTTTTT. Protein sequence: CASSPTGNTGELFF.

This clonotype was seen only once. The chain has TRBV6-2 or TRBV6-3 and TRBJ1-5; D is possibly TRBD1 (5 bases). Per germline, CDR1 MNHEY and CDR2 SVGEGT. The CDR3 contains 15 residues. Deletions cut 0 bases from V and 6 bases from J, with 12 bases between. CDR3 sequence reads: CASSYSGQVGQPQHF. Written as DNA, the CDR3 is TGTGCCAGCAGTTACTCGGGGCAAGTGGGTCAGCCCCAGCATTTT.

This rearrangement joins TRBV12-3 or TRBV12-4 to TRBJ2-1; 10 positions agree with TRBD1. Trimming cost V 5 bases and J 3 bases; bases outside gene matches: 4. The CDR3 covers 15 residues. The CDR3 DNA follows: TGTGCCAGCAGTGCCGACAGGGGGCTCTACAATGAGCAGTTCTTC. It translates to CASSADRGLYNEQFF.

The rearrangement links TRBV27 to TRBJ1-3; no definite D call. Between the trimmed V and J ends, which lost 8 bases and 0 bases, there was a span of 14 bases. The V gene's germline CDR1 is MNHEY and CDR2 SMNVEV (reference sequence). This CDR3 has 15 amino acids. The CDR3 reads CASAMGSSSGNTIYF. CDR3 sequence (DNA): TGTGCCAGCGCTATGGGGAGCTCCTCTGGAAACACCATATATTTT.

V and J are TRBV12-3 or TRBV12-4 and TRBJ2-1; D uncertain. The length of the CDR3 is 14 residues. The germline V and J ends were trimmed by 6 bases and 5 bases, with 14 bases remaining between them. In DNA form, the CDR3 reads TGTGCCAGCAGCCCCTTATACAGCCACAATGAGCAGTTCTTC. Translation gives CASSPLYSHNEQFF.

About this clonotype itself: The junction shows a germline mismatch at one end, possibly a read error. The V call is TRBV4-1, the J call TRBJ1-2, with D possibly being TRBD1 (6 bases). The germline V gene encodes CDR1 MGHRA and CDR2 YSYEKL. This CDR3 has 15 amino acids. Written as DNA, the CDR3 is TGCGCCAGCAGCCGAACGGGACAAGCTAATTATGGCTACACCTTC. Translated, it gives CASSRTGQANYGYTF.

This clonotype was detected ten times or more. The chain combines TRBV7-2 with TRBJ2-5; D call uncertain. Trimming pared 1 base from V and 2 bases from J, leaving 8 bases between. Germline V CDR1 and CDR2: SGHTA, FQGNSA. The CDR3 runs to 14 residues. The CDR3 loop is CASSLVGIQETQYF. CDR3 nucleotides: TGTGCCAGCAGCTTAGTTGGGATTCAAGAGACCCAGTACTTC.

This clonotype was seen repeatedly, ten times or more. DNA of the CDR3: TGTGCCAGCAGCCACCGGACTAGCGGGAGCCGAGAGCAGTACTTC. Encoded protein: CASSHRTSGSREQYF. The gene calls are TRBV7-9 and TRBJ2-7; 13 nucleotides agree with TRBD2. With V trimmed by 5 bases and J by 7 bases, 8 bases remained unmatched. Germline V CDR1 and CDR2: SEHNR, FQNEAQ (reference sequence). CDR3 length: 15 residues.

This clonotype came up many times. The chain combines TRBV27 with TRBJ2-1, with 11 positions matching TRBD2. CDR3 size: 15 residues. V was pared by 7 bases and J by 4 bases, with 6 bases of the junction left unmatched. Germline values: CDR1 MNHEY, CDR2 SMNVEV (reference sequence). The CDR3 DNA is TGTGCCAGCACCCAAGGGACTAGCGGATACAATGAGCAGTTCTTC. Translating gives CASTQGTSGYNEQFF.

This clonotype was recorded a few times. The chain joins TRBV19 to TRBJ1-6; D not resolved. CDR3 length: 15 residues. CDR1 is LNHDA and CDR2 is SQIVND in the germline V gene (reference sequence). V was shortened by 3 bases and J by 1 base, with 7 bases between the two germline ends. The CDR3 spells CASSMSGSYNSPLHF. DNA of the CDR3: TGTGCCAGTAGTATGTCGGGGTCCTATAATTCACCCCTCCACTTT.

This clonotype appeared many times. This chain links TRBV12-3 or TRBV12-4 with TRBJ1-5; the D gene is possibly TRBD1 (5 bases). This CDR3 contains 14 residues. The V and J ends lost 6 bases and 8 bases respectively, with 17 bases between them. CDR3 amino acids: CASSLGGYLKPQHF. DNA for the CDR3: TGTGCCAGCAGCCTTGGGGGATATTTGAAGCCCCAGCATTTT.